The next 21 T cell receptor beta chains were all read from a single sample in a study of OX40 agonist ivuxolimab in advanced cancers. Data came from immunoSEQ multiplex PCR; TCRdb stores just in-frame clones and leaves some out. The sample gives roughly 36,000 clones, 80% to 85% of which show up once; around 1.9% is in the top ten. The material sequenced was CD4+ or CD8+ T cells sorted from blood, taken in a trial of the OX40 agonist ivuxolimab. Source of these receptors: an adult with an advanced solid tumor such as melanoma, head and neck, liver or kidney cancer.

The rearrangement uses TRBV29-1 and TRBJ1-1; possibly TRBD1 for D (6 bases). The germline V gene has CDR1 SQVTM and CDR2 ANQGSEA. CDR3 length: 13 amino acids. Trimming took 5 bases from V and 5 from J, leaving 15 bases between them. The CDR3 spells CSVNGQFGTEAFF. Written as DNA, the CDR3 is TGCAGCGTTAATGGACAGTTCGGGACTGAAGCTTTCTTT.

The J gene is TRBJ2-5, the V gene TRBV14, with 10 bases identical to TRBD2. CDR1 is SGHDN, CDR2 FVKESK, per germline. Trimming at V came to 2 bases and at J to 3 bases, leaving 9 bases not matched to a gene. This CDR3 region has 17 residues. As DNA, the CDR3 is TGTGCCAGCAGCCAATGGCTAGCGGGAGTAGGAGAAGAGACCCAGTACTTC. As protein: CASSQWLAGVGEETQYF.

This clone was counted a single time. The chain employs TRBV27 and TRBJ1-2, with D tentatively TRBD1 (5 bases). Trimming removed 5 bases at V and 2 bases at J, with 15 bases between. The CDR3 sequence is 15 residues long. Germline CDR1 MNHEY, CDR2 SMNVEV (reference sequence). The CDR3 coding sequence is TGTGCCAGCAGTACGGAGGCAGGGCGGAACTATGGCTACACCTTC. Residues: CASSTEAGRNYGYTF.

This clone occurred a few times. CDR3 residues: CASRELADLQPQHF. The CDR3 DNA follows: TGTGCCAGCAGGGAACTTGCGGATCTTCAGCCCCAGCATTTT. The chain is built from TRBV6-1 and TRBJ1-5; D is unclear. With 6 bases removed from V and 6 bases from J, the gap between germline ends came to 15 bases. Per germline, CDR1 MNHNS and CDR2 SASEGT. This CDR3 is built from 14 residues.

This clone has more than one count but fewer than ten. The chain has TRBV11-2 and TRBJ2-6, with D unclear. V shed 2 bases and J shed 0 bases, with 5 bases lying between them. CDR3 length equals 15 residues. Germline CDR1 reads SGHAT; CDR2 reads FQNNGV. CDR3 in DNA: TGTGCCAGCAGCTTATCGGACTCTGGGGCCAACGTCCTGACTTTC. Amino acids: CASSLSDSGANVLTF.

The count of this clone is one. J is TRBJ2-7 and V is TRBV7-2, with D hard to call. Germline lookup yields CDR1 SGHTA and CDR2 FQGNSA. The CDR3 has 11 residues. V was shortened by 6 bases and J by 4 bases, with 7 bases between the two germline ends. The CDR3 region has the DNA TGTGCCAGCAGGCAGGTATACGAGCAGTACTTC. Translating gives CASRQVYEQYF.

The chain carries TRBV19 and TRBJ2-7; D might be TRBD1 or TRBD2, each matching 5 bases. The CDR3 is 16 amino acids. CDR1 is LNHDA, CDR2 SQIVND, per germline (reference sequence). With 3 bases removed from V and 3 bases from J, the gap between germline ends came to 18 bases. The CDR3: CASSMEMWGPIYEQYF. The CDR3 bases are TGTGCCAGTAGTATGGAAATGTGGGGACCGATCTACGAGCAGTACTTC.

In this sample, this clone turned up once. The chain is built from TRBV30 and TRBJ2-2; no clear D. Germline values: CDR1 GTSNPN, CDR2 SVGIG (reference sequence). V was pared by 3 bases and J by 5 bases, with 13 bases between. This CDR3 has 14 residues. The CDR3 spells CAWSVPRPTGELFF. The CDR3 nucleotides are TGTGCCTGGAGCGTACCCCGTCCAACCGGGGAGCTGTTTTTT.

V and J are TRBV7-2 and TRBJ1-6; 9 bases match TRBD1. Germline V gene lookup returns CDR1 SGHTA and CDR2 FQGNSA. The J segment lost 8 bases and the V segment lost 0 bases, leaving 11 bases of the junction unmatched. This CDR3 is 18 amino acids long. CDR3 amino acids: CASSLARPGQGSDSPLHF. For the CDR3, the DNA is TGTGCCAGCAGCTTAGCGCGTCCCGGACAGGGGTCGGATTCACCCCTCCACTTT.

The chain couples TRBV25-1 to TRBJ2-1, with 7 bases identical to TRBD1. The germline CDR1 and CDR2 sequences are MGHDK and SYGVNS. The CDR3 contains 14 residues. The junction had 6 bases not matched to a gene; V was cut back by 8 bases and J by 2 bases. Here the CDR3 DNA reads TGTGCCAGCGTAAACAGGGGTCCCTACAATGAGCAGTTCTTC. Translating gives CASVNRGPYNEQFF.

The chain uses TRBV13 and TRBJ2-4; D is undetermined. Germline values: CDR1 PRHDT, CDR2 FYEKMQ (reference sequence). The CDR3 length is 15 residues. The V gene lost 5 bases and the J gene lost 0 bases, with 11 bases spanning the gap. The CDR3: CASSPWAVAKNIQYF. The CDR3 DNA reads TGTGCCAGCAGCCCTTGGGCAGTAGCCAAAAACATTCAGTACTTC.

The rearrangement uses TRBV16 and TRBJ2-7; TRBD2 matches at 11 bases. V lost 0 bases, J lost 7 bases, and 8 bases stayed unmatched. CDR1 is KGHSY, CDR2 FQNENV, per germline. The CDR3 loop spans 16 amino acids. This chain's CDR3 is CASSQSLTSGSKEQYF. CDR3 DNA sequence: TGTGCCAGCAGCCAATCCCTAACTAGCGGGAGTAAAGAGCAGTACTTC.

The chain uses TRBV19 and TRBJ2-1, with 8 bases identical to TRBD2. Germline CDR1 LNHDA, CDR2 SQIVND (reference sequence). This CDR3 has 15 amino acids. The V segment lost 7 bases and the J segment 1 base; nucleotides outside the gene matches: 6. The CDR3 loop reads CASTQKRESYNEQFF. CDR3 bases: TGTGCCAGTACACAAAAGCGGGAGTCCTACAATGAGCAGTTCTTC.

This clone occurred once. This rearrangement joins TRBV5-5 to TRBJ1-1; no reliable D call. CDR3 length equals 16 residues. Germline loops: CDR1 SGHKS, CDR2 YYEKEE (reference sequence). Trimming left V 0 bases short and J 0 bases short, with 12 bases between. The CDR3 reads CASSLGFISLNTEAFF. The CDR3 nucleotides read TGTGCCAGCAGCTTGGGATTTATCTCTCTGAACACTGAAGCTTTCTTT.

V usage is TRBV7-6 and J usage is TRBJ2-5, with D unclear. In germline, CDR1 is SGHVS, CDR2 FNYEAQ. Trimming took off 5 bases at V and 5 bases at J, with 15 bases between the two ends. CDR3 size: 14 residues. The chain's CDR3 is CASSPGAVGETQYF. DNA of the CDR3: TGTGCCAGCAGCCCTGGCGCGGTGGGGGAGACCCAGTACTTC.

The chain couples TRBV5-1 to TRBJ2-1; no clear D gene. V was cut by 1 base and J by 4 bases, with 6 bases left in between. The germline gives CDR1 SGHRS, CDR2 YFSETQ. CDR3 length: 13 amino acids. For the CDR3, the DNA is TGCGCCAGCAGCTTGAATCCTTACAATGAGCAGTTCTTC. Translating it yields CASSLNPYNEQFF.

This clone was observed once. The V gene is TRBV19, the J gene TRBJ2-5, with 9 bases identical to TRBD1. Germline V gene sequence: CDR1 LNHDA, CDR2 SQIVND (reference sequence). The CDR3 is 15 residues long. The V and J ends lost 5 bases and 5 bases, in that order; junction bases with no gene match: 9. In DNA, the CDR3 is TGTGCCAGTAGTGCCCGAAAACAGGGGGCGGAGACCCAGTACTTC. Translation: CASSARKQGAETQYF. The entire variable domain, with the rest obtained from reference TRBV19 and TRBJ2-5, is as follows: DGGITQSPKYLFRKEGQNVTLSCEQNLNHDAMYWYRQDPGQGLRLIYYSQIVNDFQKGDIAEGYSVSREKKESFPLTVTSAQKNPTAFYLCASSARKQGAETQYFGPGTRLLVL.

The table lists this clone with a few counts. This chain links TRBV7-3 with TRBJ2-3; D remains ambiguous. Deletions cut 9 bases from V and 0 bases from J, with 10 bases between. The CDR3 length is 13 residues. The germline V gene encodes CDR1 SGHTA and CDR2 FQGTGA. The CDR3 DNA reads TGTGCCAGTTCCCGTGCTAGCACAGATACGCAGTATTTT. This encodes CASSRASTDTQYF.

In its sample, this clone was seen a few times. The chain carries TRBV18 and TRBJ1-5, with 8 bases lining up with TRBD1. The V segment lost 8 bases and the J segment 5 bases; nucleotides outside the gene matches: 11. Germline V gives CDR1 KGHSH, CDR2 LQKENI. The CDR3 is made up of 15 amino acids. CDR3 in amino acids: CASRSTQQGDQPQHF. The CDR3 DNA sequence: TGTGCCAGCCGATCGACACAACAGGGGGATCAGCCCCAGCATTTT. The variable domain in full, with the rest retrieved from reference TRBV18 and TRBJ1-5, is NAGVMQNPRHLVRRRGQEARLRCSPMKGHSHVYWYRQLPEEGLKFMVYLQKENIIDESGMPKERFSAEFPKEGPSILRIQQVVRGDSAAYFCASRSTQQGDQPQHFGDGTRLSIL.

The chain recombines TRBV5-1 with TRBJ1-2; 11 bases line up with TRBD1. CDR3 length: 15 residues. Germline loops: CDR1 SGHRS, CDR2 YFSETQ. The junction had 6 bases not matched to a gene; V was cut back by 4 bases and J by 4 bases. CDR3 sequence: CASSRTGGFSYGYTF. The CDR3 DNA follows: TGCGCCAGCAGCCGGACAGGGGGCTTTAGCTATGGCTACACCTTC.

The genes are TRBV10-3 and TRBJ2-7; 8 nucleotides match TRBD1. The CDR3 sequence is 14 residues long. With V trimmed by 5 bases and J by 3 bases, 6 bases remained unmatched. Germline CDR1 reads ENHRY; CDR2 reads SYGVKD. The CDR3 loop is CAISTGGSFYEQYF. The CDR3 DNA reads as TGTGCCATCAGTACAGGGGGTTCCTTCTACGAGCAGTACTTC.